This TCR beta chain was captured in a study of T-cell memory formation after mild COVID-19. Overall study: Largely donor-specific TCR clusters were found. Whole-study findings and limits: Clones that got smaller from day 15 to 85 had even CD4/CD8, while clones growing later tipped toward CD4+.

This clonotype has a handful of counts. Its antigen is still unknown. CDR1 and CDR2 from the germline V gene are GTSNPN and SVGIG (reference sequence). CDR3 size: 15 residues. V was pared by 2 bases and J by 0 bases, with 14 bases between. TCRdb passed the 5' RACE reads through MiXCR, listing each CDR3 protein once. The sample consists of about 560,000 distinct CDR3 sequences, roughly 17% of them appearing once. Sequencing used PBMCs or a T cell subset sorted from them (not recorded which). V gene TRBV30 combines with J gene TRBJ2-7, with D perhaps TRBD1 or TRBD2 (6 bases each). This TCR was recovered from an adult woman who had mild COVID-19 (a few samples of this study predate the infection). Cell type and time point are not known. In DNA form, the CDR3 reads TGTGCCTGGAGTCACCGCAGGGGACTCTCCTACGAGCAGTACTTC. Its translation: CAWSHRRGLSYEQYF.